This T cell receptor beta chain stems from a study of cytomegalovirus exposure and HLA in healthy donors. This PCR relied on a set of 60 Vbeta primers and 13 Jbeta primers. Original processing notes: Later work found 80 million or so unique TCR beta chains, with approximately 12 million shared. Sequencing was performed with immunoSEQ multiplex PCR; in TCRdb, only in-frame clones are kept and a portion is missing. V and J calls plus clone size are reproduced from that table; the DNA served to infer D and trimming. Its table records 150,000 or so clones. V shed 4 bases, J shed 2 bases, and the junction held 14 bases outside the gene matches. This CDR3 comprises 18 residues. Germline assignment: CDR1 SGHRS and CDR2 YFSETQ.

V and J are TRBV5-1 and TRBJ1-3; TRBD1 matches at 8 bases. The receptor comes from a woman aged 55-69 years in good health and CMV-seronegative. The sample was PBMCs. CDR3 region: CASSSSYSRGPPGNTIYF. In DNA, the CDR3 is TGCGCCAGCAGCAGTTCCTATTCCAGGGGGCCCCCTGGAAACACCATATATTTT.